This T cell receptor beta chain was documented in a study of blood T cell repertoires in COVID-19. The repertoire was sequenced with immunoSEQ multiplex PCR; TCRdb's copy has only in-frame clones and lacks some. The sample has 65,000 to 90,000 clones; approximately 76% are singletons. The CDR3 sequence is 14 residues long. Germline V gene data show CDR1 as LGHNT and CDR2 as FRNRAP. The V and J ends lost 5 bases and 4 bases respectively, with 11 bases between them. The sample was peripheral blood. The clonotype was recovered from a man between 65 and 79 years old with active or convalescent COVID-19. This chain connects TRBV12-5 to TRBJ2-2; TRBD1 might be the D (5 bases). This CDR3 reads CASGVRQSTGELFF. Written as DNA, the CDR3 is TGTGCTAGTGGTGTAAGACAGTCCACCGGGGAGCTGTTTTTT.